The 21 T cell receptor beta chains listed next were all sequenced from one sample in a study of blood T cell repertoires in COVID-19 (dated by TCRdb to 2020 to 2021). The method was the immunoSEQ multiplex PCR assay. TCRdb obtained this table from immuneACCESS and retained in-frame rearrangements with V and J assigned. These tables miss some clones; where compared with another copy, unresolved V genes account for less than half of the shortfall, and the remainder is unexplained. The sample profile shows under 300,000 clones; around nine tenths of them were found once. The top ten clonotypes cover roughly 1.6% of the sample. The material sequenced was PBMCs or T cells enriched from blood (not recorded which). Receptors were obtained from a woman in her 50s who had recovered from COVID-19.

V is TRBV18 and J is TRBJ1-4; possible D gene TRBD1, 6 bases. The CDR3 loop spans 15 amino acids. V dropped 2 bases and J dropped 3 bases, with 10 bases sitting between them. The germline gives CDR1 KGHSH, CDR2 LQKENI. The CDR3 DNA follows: TGTGCCAGCTCACCATCCACAGGGTCTAATGAAAAACTGTTTTTT. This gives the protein CASSPSTGSNEKLFF.

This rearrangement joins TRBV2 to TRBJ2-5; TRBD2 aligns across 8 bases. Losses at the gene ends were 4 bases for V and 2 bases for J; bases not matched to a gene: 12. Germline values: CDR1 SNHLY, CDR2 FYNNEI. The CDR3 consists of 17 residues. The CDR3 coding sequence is TGTGCCAGCAGTGGGGGACCTGGGGTAGCGGGGCAAGAGACCCAGTACTTC. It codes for CASSGGPGVAGQETQYF.

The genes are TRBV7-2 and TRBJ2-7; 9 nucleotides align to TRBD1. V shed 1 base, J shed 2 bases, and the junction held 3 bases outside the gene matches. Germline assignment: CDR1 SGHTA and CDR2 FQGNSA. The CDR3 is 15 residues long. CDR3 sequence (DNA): TGTGCCAGCAGCTTAGTGGGACAGGGACCCTACGAGCAGTACTTC. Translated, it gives CASSLVGQGPYEQYF. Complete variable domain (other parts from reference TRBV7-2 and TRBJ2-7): GAGVSQSPSNKVTEKGKDVELRCDPISGHTALYWYRQSLGQGLEFLIYFQGNSAPDKSGLPSDRFSAERTGGSVSTLTIQRTQQEDSAVYLCASSLVGQGPYEQYFGPGTRLTVT.

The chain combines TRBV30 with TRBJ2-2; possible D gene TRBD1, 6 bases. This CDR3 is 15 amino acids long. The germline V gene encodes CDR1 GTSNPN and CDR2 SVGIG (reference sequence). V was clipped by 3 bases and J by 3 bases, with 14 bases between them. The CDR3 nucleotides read TGTGCCTGGAGACAGGGCGGTTGGGACACCGGGGAGCTGTTTTTT. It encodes CAWRQGGWDTGELFF.

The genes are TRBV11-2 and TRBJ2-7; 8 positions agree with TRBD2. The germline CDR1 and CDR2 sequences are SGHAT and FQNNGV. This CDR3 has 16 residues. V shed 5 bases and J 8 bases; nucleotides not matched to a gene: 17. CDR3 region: CASSLHAHGRGAKQYF. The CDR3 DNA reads TGTGCCAGCAGCCTCCACGCTCACGGGAGGGGGGCAAAGCAGTACTTC. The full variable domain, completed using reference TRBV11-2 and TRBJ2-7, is EAGVAQSPRYKIIEKRQSVAFWCNPISGHATLYWYQQILGQGPKLLIQFQNNGVVDDSQLPKDRFSAERLKGVDSTLKIQPAKLEDSAVYLCASSLHAHGRGAKQYFGPGTRLTVT.

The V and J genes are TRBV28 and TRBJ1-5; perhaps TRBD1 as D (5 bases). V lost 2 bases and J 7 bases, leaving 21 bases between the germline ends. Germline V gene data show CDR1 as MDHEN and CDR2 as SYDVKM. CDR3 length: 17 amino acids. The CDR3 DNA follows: TGTGCCAGCAGTTTAAGGTCCTTCTCCAGGGTTAGGCAGCCCCAGCATTTT. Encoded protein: CASSLRSFSRVRQPQHF.

The CDR3 DNA is TGTGCCAGCAGCCCCGGGACTAGCGGGAGCGAGCAGTACTTC. Protein product: CASSPGTSGSEQYF. The chain joins TRBV5-4 to TRBJ2-7; TRBD2 matches at 14 bases. Germline V gives CDR1 SGHNT, CDR2 YYREEE (reference sequence). The CDR3 has 14 residues. After removal of 4 bases from V and 6 bases from J, the junction contained 3 bases not matched to a gene. Combining the CDR3 with reference TRBV5-4 and TRBJ2-7 gives the whole variable domain ETGVTQSPTHLIKTRGQQVTLRCSSQSGHNTVSWYQQALGQGPQFIFQYYREEENGRGNFPPRFSGLQFPNYSSELNVNALELDDSALYLCASSPGTSGSEQYFGPGTRLTVT.

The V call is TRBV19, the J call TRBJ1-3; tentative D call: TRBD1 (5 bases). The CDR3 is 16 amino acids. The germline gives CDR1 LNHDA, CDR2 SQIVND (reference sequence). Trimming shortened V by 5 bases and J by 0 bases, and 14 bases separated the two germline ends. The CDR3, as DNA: TGTGCCAGTAGTGGGATGGACACGTTCTCTGGAAACACCATATATTTT. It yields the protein CASSGMDTFSGNTIYF.

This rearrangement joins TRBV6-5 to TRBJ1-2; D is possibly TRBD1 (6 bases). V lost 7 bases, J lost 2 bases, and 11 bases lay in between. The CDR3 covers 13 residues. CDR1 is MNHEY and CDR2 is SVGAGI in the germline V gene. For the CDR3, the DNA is TGTGCCAGCAACACAGGGTCCAACTATGGCTACACCTTC. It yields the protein CASNTGSNYGYTF.

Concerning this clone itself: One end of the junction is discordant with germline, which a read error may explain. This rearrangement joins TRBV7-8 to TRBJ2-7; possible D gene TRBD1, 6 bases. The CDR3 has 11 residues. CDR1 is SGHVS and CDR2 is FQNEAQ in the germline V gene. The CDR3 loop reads CASSQGQQKDF. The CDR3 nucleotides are TGTGCCAGCAGCCAAGGACAGCAGAAGGACTTC.

The CDR3 bases are TGTGCCAGCTCACCAAGTAACGGGAGGGATCACGAGCAGTACTTC. Its protein is CASSPSNGRDHEQYF. The rearrangement links TRBV18 to TRBJ2-7; TRBD2 matches at 8 bases. V trimming: 2 bases; J trimming: 5 bases; junction bases outside the gene matches: 8. There are 15 residues in the CDR3. Germline V gives CDR1 KGHSH, CDR2 LQKENI.

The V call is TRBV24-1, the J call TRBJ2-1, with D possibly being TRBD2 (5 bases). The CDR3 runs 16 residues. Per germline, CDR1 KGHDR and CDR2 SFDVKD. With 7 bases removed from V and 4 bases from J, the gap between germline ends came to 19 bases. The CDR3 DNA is TGTGCCACCAGCGCCAAAGCTGCGGGCCCATACAATGAGCAGTTCTTC. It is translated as CATSAKAAGPYNEQFF.

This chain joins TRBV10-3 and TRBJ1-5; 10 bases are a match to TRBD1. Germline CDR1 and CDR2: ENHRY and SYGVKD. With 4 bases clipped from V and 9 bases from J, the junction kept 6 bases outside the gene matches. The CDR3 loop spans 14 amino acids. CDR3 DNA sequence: TGTGCCATCAGTGCGGGGACAGGGGAGTTGCCCCAGCATTTT. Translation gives CAISAGTGELPQHF.

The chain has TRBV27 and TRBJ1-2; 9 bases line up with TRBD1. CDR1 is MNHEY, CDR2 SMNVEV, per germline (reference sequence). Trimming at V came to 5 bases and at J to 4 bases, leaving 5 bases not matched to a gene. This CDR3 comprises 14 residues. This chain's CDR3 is CASSPPGQGYGYTF. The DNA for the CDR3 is TGTGCCAGCAGTCCCCCGGGACAGGGCTATGGCTACACCTTC.

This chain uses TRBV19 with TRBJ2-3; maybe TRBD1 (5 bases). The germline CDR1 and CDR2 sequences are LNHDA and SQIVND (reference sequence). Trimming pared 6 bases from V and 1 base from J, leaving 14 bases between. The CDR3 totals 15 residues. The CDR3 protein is CASRTYDSRTDTQYF. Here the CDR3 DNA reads TGTGCCAGTAGGACATATGACAGCCGCACAGATACGCAGTATTTT.

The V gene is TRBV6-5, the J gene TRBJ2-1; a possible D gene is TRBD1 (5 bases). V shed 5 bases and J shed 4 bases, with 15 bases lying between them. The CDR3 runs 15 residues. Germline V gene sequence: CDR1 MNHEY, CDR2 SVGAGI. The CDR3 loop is CASSTARATYNEQFF. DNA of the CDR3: TGTGCCAGCAGTACTGCCAGGGCTACGTACAATGAGCAGTTCTTC.

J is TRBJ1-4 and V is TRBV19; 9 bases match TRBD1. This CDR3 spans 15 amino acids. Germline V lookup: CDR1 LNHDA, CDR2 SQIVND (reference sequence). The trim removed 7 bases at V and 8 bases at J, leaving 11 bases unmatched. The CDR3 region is CASTLARDRVEKLFF. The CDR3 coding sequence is TGTGCCAGTACCCTAGCCCGGGACAGGGTCGAAAAACTGTTTTTT.

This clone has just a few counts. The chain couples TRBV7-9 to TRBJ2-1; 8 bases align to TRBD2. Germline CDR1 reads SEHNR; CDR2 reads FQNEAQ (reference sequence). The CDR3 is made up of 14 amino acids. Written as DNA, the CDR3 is TGTGCTGCCCAGTTTAGACTAGCGTCTGCCGAGCAGTTCTTC. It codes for CAAQFRLASAEQFF.

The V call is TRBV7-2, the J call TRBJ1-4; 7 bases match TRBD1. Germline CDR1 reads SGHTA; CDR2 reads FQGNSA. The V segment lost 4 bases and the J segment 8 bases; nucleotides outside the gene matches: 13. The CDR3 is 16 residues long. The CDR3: CASSSPDRAGREKLFF. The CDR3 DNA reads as TGTGCCAGCAGCTCACCCGACAGGGCAGGGAGGGAAAAACTGTTTTTT.

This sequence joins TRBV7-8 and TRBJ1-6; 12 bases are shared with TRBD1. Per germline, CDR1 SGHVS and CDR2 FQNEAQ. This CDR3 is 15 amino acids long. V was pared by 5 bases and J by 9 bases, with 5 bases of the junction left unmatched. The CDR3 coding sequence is TGTGCCAGCAGCGGGGGACAGGGGGCGAGTTCACCCCTCCACTTT. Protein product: CASSGGQGASSPLHF.

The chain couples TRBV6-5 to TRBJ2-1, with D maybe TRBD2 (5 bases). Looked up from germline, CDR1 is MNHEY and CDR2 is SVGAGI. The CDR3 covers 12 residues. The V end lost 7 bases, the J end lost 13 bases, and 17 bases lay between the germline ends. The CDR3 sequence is CASNNPESGQFF. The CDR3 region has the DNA TGTGCCAGCAACAACCCTGAGAGCGGACAGTTCTTC.